This TCR beta chain was recorded in a study of CD8+CD57+ T cells in acquired aplastic anemia. Study-wide context: Sorted CD4+ and CD8+ cells yielded approximately 3.4 ug of DNA on average.

In regard to this clonotype: The target antigen is unknown.

Per the germline V gene, CDR1 is SNHLY and CDR2 is FYNNEI. The CDR3 loop spans 14 amino acids. Losses at the gene ends were 7 bases for V and 3 bases for J; bases not matched to a gene: 6. Study-level findings and limits: There were roughly 28 CD8+ CDR3 sequences that occurred in both patients and controls.

Using genomic DNA as the template, TCR beta VDJ and CDR3 profiling was carried out. TCRdb re-called the reads through MiXCR, storing one row per CDR3 protein. The data contain around 170,000 distinct CDR3 sequences, about 60% of them singletons. Sequences were obtained from sorted CD4+, CD8+, or CD8+CD57+ T cells (not recorded which) from PBMCs. The clonotype comes from a human donor in good health. The V gene is TRBV2, the J gene TRBJ2-7; TRBD1 matches at 10 bases. The CDR3 sequence: CASIGRDRGYEQYF. In DNA form, the CDR3 reads TGTGCCAGCATCGGCAGGGACAGGGGCTACGAGCAGTACTTC.